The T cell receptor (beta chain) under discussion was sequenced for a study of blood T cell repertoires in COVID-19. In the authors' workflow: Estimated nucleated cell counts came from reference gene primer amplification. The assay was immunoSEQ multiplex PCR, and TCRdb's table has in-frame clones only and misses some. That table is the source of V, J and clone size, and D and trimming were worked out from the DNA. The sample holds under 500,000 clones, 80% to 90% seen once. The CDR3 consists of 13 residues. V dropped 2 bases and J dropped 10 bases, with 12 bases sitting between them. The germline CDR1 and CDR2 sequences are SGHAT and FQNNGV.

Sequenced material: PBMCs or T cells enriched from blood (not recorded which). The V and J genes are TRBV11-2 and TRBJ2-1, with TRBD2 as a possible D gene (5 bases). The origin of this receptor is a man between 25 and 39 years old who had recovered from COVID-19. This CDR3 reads CASSLTRGMEQFF. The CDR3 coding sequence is TGTGCCAGCAGCTTAACCCGGGGTATGGAGCAGTTCTTC.